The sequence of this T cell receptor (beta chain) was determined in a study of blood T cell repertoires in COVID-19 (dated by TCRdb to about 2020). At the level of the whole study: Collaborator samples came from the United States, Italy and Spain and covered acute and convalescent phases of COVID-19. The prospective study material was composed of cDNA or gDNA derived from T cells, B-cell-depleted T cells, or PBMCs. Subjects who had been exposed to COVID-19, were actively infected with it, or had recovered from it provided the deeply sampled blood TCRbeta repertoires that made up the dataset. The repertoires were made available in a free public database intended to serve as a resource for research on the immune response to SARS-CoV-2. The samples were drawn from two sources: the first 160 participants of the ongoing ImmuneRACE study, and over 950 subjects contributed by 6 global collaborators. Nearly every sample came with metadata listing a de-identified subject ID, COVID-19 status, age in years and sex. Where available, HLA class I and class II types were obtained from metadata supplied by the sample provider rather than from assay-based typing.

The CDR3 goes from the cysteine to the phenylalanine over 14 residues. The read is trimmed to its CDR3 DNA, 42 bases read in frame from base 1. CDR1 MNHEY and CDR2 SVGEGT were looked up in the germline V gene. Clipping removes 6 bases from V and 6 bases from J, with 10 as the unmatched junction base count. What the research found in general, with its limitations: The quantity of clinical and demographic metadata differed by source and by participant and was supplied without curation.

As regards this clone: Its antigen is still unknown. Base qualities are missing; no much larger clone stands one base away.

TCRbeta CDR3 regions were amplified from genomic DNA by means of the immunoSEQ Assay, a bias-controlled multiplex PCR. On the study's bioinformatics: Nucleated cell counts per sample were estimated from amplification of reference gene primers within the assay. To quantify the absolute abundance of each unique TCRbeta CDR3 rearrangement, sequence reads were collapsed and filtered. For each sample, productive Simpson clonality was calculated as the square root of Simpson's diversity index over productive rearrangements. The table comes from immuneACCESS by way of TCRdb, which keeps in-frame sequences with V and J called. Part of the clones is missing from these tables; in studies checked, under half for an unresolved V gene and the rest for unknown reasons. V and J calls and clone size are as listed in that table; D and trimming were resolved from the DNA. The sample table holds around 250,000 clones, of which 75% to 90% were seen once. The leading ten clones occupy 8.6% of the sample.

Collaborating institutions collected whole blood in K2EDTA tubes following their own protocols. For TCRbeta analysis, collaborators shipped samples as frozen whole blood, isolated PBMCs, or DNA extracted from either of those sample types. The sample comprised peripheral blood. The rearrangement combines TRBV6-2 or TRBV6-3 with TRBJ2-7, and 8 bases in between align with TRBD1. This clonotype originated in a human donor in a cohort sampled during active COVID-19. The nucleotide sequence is TGTGCCAGCAGCCCCGGACAGGGAGTCGGCGAGCAGTACTTC. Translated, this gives CASSPGQGVGEQYF.